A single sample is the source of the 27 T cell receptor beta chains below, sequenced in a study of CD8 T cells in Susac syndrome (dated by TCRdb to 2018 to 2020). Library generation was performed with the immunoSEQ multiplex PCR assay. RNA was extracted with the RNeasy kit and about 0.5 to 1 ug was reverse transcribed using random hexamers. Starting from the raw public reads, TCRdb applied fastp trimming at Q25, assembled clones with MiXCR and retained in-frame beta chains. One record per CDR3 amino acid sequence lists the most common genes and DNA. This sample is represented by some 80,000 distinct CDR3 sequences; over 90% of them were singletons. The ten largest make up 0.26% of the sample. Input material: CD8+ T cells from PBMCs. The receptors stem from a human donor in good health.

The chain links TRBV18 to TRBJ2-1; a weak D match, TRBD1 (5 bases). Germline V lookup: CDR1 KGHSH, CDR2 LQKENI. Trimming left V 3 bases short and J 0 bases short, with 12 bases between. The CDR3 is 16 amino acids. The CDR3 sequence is CASSPPTGNSYNEQFF. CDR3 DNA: TGTGCCAGCTCACCTCCTACAGGTAACTCCTACAATGAGCAGTTCTTC.

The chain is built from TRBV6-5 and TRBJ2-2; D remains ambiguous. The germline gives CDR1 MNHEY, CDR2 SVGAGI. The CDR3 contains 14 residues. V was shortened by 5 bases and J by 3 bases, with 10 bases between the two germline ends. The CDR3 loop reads CASSIKIYTGELFF. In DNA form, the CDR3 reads TGTGCCAGCAGTATAAAAATCTACACCGGGGAGCTGTTTTTT.

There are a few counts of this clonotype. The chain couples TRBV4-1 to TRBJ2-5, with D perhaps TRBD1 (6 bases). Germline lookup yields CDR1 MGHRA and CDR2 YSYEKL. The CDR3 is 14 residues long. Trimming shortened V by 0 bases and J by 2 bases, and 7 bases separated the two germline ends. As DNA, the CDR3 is TGCGCCAGCAGCCAAGACAGGGGTCAAGAGACCCAGTACTTC. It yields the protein CASSQDRGQETQYF.

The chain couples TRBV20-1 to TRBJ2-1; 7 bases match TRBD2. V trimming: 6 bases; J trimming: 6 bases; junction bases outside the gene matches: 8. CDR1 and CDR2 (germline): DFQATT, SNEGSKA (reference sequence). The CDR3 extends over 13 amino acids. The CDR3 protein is CSAPGGRGNEQFF. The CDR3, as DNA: TGCAGTGCCCCGGGGGGAAGGGGCAATGAGCAGTTCTTC.

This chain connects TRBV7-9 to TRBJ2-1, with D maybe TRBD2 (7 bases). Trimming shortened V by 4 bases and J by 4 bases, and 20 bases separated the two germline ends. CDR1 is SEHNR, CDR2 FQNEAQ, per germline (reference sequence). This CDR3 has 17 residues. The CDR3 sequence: CASSSGMAGATYNEQFF. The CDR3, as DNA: TGTGCCAGCAGCTCGGGCATGGCGGGGGCAACATACAATGAGCAGTTCTTC. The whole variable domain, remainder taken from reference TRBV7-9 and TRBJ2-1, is DTGVSQNPRHKITKRGQNVTFRCDPISEHNRLYWYRQTLGQGPEFLTYFQNEAQLEKSRLLSDRFSAERPKGSFSTLEIQRTEQGDSAMYLCASSSGMAGATYNEQFFGPGTRLTVL.

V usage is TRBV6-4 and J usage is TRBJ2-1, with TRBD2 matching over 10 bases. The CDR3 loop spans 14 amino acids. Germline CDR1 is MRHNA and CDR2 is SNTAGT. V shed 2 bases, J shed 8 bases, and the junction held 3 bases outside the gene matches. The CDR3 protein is CASSDPSGSDEQFF. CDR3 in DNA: TGTGCCAGCAGTGACCCTAGCGGGAGCGATGAGCAGTTCTTC.

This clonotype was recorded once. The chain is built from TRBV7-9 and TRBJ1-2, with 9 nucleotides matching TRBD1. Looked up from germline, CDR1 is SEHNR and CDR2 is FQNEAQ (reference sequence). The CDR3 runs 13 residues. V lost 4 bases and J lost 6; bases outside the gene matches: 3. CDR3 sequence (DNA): TGTGCCAGCAGCTGGACAGGGGAGGATGGCTACACCTTC. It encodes CASSWTGEDGYTF.

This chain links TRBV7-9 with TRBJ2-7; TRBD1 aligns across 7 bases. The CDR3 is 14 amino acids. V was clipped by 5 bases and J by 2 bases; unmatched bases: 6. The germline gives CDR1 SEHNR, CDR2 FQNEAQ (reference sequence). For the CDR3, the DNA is TGTGCCAGCAGCGGCCCGGGACAGACCTACGAGCAGTACGTC. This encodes CASSGPGQTYEQYV.

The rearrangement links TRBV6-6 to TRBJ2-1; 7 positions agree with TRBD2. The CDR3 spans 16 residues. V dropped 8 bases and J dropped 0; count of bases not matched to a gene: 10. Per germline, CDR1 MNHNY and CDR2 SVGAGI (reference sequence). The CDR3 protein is CASYTGGASSYNEQFF. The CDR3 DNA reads TGTGCCAGCTATACGGGGGGAGCAAGCTCCTACAATGAGCAGTTCTTC.

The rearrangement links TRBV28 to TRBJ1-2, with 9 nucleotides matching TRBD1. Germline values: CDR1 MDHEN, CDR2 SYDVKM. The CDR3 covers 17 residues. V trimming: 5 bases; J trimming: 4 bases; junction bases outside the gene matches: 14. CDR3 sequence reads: CASSQRDRVRRGYGYTF. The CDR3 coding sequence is TGTGCCAGCAGTCAGCGGGACAGGGTCCGTCGTGGCTATGGCTACACCTTC.

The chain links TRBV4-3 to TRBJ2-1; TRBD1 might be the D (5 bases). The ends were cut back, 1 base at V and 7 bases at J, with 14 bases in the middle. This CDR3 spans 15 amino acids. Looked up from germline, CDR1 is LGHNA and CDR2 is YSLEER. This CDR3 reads CASSQVRAGINEQFF. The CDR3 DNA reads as TGCGCCAGCAGCCAAGTACGGGCAGGGATTAATGAGCAGTTCTTC.

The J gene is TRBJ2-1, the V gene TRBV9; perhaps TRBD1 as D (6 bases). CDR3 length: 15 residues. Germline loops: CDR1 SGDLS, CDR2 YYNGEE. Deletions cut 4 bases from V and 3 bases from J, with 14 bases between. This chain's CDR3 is CASSSRGGNYNEQFF. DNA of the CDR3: TGTGCCAGCAGCTCCCGAGGGGGTAACTACAATGAGCAGTTCTTC.

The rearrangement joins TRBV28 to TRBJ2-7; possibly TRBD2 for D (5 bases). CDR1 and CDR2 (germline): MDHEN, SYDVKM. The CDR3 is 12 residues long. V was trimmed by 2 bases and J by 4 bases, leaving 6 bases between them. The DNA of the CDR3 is TGTGCCAGCAGTTTACGGGGTTACGAGCAGTACGTC. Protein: CASSLRGYEQYV.

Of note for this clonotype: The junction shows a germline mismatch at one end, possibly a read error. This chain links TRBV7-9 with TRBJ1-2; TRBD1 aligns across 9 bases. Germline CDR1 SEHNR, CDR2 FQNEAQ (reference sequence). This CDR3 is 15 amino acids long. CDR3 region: CASSLAGQGHYGYTF. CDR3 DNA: TGTGCCAGCAGCCTAGCGGGACAGGGACACTATGGCTACACCTTC.

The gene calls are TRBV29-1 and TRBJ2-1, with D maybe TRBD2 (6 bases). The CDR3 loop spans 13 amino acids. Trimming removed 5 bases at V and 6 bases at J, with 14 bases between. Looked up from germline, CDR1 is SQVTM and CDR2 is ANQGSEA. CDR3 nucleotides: TGCAGCGTTTATCCGGGACTCGTCAATGAGCAGTTCTTC. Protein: CSVYPGLVNEQFF.

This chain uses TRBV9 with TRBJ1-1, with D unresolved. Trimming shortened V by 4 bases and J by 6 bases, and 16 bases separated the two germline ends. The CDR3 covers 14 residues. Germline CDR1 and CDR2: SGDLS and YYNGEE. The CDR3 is CASSPRTGLSEAFF. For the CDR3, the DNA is TGTGCCAGCAGCCCTAGGACTGGCCTATCTGAAGCTTTCTTT.

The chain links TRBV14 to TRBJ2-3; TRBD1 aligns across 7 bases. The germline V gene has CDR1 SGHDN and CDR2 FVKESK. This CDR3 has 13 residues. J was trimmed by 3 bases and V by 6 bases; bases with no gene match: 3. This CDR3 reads CASRRQGTDTQYF. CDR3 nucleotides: TGTGCCAGCAGACGACAGGGAACAGATACGCAGTATTTT.

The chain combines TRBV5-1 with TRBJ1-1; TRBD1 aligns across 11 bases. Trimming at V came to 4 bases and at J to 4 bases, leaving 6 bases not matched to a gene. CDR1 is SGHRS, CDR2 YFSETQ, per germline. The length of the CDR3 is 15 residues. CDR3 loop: CASSGGQGATTEAFF. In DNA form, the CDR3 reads TGCGCCAGCAGCGGCGGACAGGGGGCTACCACTGAAGCTTTCTTT.

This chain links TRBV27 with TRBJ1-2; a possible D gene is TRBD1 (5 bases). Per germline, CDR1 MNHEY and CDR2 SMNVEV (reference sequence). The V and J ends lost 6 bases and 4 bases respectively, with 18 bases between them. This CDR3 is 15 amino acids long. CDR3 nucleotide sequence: TGTGCCAGCAGCCTCACGGTGGGGGTTGGCTATGGCTACACCTTC. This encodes CASSLTVGVGYGYTF.

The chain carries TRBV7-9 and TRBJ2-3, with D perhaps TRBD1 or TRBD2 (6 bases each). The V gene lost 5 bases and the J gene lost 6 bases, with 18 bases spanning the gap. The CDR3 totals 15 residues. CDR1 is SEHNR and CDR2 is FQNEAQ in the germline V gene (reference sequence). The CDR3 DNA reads TGTGCCAGCAGCCCGCTACAGGGAGGAATGGATACGCAGTATTTT. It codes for CASSPLQGGMDTQYF. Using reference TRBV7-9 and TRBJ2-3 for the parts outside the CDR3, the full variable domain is DTGVSQNPRHKITKRGQNVTFRCDPISEHNRLYWYRQTLGQGPEFLTYFQNEAQLEKSRLLSDRFSAERPKGSFSTLEIQRTEQGDSAMYLCASSPLQGGMDTQYFGPGTRLTVL.

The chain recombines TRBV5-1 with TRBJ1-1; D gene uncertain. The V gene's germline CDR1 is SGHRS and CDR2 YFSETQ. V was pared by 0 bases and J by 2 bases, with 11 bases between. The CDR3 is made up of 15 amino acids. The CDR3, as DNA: TGCGCCAGCAGCTTGGGCGAATGGGGAAACACTGAAGCTTTCTTT. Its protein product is CASSLGEWGNTEAFF. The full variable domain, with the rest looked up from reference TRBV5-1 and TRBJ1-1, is KAGVTQTPRYLIKTRGQQVTLSCSPISGHRSVSWYQQTPGQGLQFLFEYFSETQRNKGNFPGRFSGRQFSNSRSEMNVSTLELGDSALYLCASSLGEWGNTEAFFGQGTRLTVV.

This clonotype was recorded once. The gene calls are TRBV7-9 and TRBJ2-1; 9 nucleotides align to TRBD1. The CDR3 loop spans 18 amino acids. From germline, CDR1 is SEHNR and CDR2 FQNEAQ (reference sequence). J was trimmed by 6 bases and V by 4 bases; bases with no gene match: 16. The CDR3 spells CASSSKPGTGPFGNEQFF. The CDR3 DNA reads TGTGCCAGCAGCTCAAAACCCGGGACAGGGCCTTTCGGCAATGAGCAGTTCTTC.

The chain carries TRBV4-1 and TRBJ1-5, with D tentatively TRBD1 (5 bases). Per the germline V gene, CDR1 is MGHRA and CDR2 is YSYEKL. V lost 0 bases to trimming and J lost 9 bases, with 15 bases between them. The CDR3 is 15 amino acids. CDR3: CASSQDPRVGGPQHF. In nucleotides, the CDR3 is TGCGCCAGCAGCCAAGATCCCCGGGTTGGGGGGCCCCAGCATTTT.

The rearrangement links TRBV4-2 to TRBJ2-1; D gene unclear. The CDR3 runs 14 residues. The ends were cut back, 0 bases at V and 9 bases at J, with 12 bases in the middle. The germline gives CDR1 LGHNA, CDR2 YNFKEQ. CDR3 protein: CASSQDGCITEQFF. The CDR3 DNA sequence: TGTGCCAGCAGCCAAGATGGTTGCATAACTGAGCAGTTCTTC.

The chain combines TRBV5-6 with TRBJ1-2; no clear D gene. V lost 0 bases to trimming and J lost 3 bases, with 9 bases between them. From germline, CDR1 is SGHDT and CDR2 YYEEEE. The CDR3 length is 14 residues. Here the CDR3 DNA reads TGTGCCAGCAGCTTGGACGGTGCGTACTATGGCTACACCTTC. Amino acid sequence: CASSLDGAYYGYTF.

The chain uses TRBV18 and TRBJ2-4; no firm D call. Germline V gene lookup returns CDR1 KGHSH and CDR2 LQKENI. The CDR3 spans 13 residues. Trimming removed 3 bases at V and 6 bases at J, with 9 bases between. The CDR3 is CASSPSILNIQYF. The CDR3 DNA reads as TGTGCCAGCTCACCTTCAATCCTAAACATTCAGTACTTC.

Here the CDR3 reads CATSEYPTGLDTEAFF. CDR3 DNA sequence: TGTGCCACCAGCGAATATCCTACAGGGTTGGACACTGAAGCTTTCTTT. This chain connects TRBV15 to TRBJ1-1; D possibly corresponds to TRBD1 (6 bases). This CDR3 spans 16 amino acids. Trimming pared 5 bases from V and 3 bases from J, leaving 19 bases between. Per the germline V gene, CDR1 is LNHNV and CDR2 is YYDKDF (reference sequence).